This TCR beta chain was sequenced for a study of blood T cell repertoires in COVID-19 (TCRdb year 2020). Regarding the research as a whole: Samples covering the acute and convalescent phases of COVID-19 were provided by collaborators in the United States, Italy and Spain. The repertoires were made available in a free public database intended to serve as a resource for research on the immune response to SARS-CoV-2. Samples were obtained from the ongoing ImmuneRACE study (first 160 participants) and from some 1,300 subjects provided by 6 global collaborators. The prospective study material was composed of cDNA or gDNA derived from T cells, B-cell-depleted T cells, or PBMCs. Where HLA class I and class II types were available, the types were taken from metadata supplied by the sample provider, not from assay-based typing. Deeply sampled blood TCRbeta repertoires from subjects exposed to, actively infected with, or recovered from COVID-19 were included in the dataset. The sample metadata nearly always contained a de-identified subject ID, COVID-19 status, age in years and sex. Overall study results and their limits: Clinical and demographic metadata were provided uncurated, with the amount varying by source and participant.

Trimming takes 7 bases off V and 4 bases off J; junction bases not matched to a gene: 8. The CDR3 spans 14 residues, from the cysteine through the phenylalanine. The only DNA kept is the CDR3, 42 bases in frame from the first base. According to the germline V gene, CDR1 reads MNHEY and CDR2 reads SVGAGI. The collaborating institutions used their own protocols to collect whole blood in K2EDTA tubes. For TCRbeta analysis, collaborators shipped samples as frozen whole blood, isolated PBMCs, or DNA extracted from either of those sample types. A remark on this clone: It has no known antigen specificity. The sample holds no much larger clone one base away, and base qualities are not on file.

TCRbeta CDR3 regions were amplified from genomic DNA by means of the immunoSEQ Assay, a bias-controlled multiplex PCR. The authors' analysis ran thus. Within the assay, amplification of reference gene primers was used to estimate how many nucleated cells each sample contained. To quantify the absolute abundance of each unique TCRbeta CDR3 rearrangement, sequence reads were collapsed and filtered. For each sample, productive Simpson clonality was calculated as the square root of Simpson's diversity index over productive rearrangements. Here the immuneACCESS table is served through TCRdb, limited to in-frame sequences with V and J called. Missing clones are a known gap in these copies; in checked studies unresolved V genes cover under half, and the rest lacks a known reason. The D gene and trimming were derived from the DNA, and the V and J assignments and clone size from that table. The sample data list about 63,000 clones, and 75% to 90% of these were observed just once. The leading ten clones occupy 5% to 6.5% of the sample.

The sequence links TRBV6-5 to TRBJ2-7, and 9 junction bases match TRBD2. Input material: peripheral blood. This TCR derives from a man aged 45 to 65 with active COVID-19. This receptor carries the CDR3 CASKQREVEYEQYF. The sequenced DNA is TGTGCCAGCAAACAGCGGGAGGTTGAATACGAGCAGTACTTC.